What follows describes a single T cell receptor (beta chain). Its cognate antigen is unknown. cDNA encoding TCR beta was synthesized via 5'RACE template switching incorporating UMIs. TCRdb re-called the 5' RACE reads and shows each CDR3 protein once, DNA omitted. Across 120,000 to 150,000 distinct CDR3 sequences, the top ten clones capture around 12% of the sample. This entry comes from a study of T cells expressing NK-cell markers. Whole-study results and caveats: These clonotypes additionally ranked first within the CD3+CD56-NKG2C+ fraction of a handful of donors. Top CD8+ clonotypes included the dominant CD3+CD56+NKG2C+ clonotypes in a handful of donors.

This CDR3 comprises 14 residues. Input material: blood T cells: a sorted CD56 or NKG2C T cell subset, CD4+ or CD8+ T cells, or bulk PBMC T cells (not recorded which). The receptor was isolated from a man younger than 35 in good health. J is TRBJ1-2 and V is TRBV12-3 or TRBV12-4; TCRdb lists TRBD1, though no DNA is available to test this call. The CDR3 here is CASSLRREREGYTF.